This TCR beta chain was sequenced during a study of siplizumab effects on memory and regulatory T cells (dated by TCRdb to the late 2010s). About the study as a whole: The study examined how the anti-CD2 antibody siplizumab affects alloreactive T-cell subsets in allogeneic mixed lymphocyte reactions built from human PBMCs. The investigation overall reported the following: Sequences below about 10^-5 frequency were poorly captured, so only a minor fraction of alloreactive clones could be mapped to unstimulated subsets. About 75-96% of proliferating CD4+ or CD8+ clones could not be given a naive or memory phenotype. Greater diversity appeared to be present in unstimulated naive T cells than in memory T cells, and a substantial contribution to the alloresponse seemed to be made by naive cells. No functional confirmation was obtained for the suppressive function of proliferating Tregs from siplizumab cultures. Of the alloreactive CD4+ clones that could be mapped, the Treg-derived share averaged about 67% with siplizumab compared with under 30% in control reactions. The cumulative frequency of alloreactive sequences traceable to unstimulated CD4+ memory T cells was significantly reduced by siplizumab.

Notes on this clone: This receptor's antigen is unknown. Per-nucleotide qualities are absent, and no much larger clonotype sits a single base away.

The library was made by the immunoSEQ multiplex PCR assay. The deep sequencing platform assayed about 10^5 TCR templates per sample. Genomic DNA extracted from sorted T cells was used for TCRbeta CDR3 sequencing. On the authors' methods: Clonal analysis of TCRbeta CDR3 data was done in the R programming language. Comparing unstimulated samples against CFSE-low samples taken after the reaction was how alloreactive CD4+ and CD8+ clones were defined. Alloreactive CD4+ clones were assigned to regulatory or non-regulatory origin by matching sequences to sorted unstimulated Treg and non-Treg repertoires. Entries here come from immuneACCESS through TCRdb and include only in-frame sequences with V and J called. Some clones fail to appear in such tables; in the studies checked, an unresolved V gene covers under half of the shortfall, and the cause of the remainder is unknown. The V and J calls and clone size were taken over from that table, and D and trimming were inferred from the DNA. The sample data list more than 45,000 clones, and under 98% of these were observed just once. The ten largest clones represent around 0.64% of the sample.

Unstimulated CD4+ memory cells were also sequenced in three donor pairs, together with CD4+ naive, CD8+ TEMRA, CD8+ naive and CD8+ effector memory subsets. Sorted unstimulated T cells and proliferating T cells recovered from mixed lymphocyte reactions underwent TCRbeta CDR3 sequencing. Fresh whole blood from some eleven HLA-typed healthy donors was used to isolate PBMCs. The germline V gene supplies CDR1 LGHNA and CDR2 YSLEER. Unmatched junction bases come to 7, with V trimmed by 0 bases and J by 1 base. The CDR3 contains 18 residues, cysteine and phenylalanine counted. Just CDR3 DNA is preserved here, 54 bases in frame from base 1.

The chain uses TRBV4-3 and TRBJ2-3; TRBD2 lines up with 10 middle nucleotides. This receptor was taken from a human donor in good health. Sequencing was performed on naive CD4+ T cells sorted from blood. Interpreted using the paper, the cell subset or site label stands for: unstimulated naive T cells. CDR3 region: CASSQDRGTSARTDTQYF. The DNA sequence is TGCGCCAGCAGCCAAGATCGGGGGACTAGCGCCCGCACAGATACGCAGTATTTT.